Below, one T cell receptor (beta chain) is given with its context. The entry originates in a study of blood T cell repertoires in COVID-19. There are 14 residues in the CDR3. Germline V gene data show CDR1 as SQVTM and CDR2 as ANQGSEA. J was trimmed by 2 bases and V by 3 bases; bases with no gene match: 4. Repertoires were generated with immunoSEQ multiplex PCR, while TCRdb's copy carries only in-frame clones and drops some. There are approximately 170,000 clones in the sample; roughly 90% occur only once, and approximately 4% lies in the top ten. This clonotype was sampled from a woman aged 70 to 79 with acute or convalescent COVID-19. The V gene is TRBV29-1, the J gene TRBJ2-3, with 8 nucleotides matching TRBD1. Sequenced input: peripheral blood. CDR3: CSVEGTGHTDTQYF. As DNA, the CDR3 is TGCAGCGTTGAGGGGACAGGTCACACAGATACGCAGTATTTT.